The 24 T cell receptor beta chains below come from one sample, sequenced in a study of blood T cell repertoires in COVID-19. TCRdb keeps only in-frame clones here, not all; method: immunoSEQ multiplex PCR. This repertoire shows about 34,000 clones, about 92% found once; its top ten account for about 21%. The sequenced sample consisted of peripheral blood. These receptors all stem from a man at least 80 years old with acute or convalescent COVID-19.

This chain connects TRBV29-1 to TRBJ1-1; no definite D call. Trimming removed 7 bases at V and 3 bases at J, with 9 bases between. Looked up from germline, CDR1 is SQVTM and CDR2 is ANQGSEA. The CDR3 contains 11 residues. The CDR3 here is CSGGGYTEAFF. In nucleotides, the CDR3 is TGCAGCGGAGGCGGGTACACTGAAGCTTTCTTT.

The chain carries TRBV28 and TRBJ2-7; the match to TRBD1 covers 7 bases. Germline lookup yields CDR1 MDHEN and CDR2 SYDVKM. The trim removed 6 bases at V and 2 bases at J, leaving 4 bases unmatched. This CDR3 spans 13 amino acids. This CDR3 reads CASRPTGAYEQYF. CDR3 nucleotide sequence: TGTGCCAGCAGGCCTACAGGGGCCTACGAGCAGTACTTC. Combining the CDR3 with reference TRBV28 and TRBJ2-7 gives the whole variable domain DVKVTQSSRYLVKRTGEKVFLECVQDMDHENMFWYRQDPGLGLRLIYFSYDVKMKEKGDIPEGYSVSREKKERFSLILESASTNQTSMYLCASRPTGAYEQYFGPGTRLTVT.

This chain uses TRBV5-6 with TRBJ2-4; D gene unclear. The CDR3 is 14 residues long. In germline, CDR1 is SGHDT, CDR2 YYEEEE. V dropped 4 bases and J dropped 0 bases, with 8 bases sitting between them. The CDR3 bases are TGTGCCAGCAGCAGACAACTAGCCAAAAACATTCAGTACTTC. This gives the protein CASSRQLAKNIQYF. Combining the CDR3 with reference TRBV5-6 and TRBJ2-4 gives the whole variable domain DAGVTQSPTHLIKTRGQQVTLRCSPKSGHDTVSWYQQALGQGPQFIFQYYEEEERQRGNFPDRFSGHQFPNYSSELNVNALLLGDSALYLCASSRQLAKNIQYFGAGTRLSVL.

CDR3 residues: CATSDGGGPDRETQYF. The CDR3, as DNA: TGTGCCACCAGTGATGGGGGAGGTCCGGACAGGGAGACCCAGTACTTC. The genes are TRBV24-1 and TRBJ2-5; weak D call: TRBD1 (7 bases). From germline, CDR1 is KGHDR and CDR2 SFDVKD. Deletions cut 3 bases from V and 5 bases from J, with 18 bases between. The length of the CDR3 is 16 residues.

Here the CDR3 reads CASSYPPVNTIYF. The CDR3 nucleotides read TGTGCCAGCAGTTACCCTCCGGTAAACACCATATATTTT. The rearrangement uses TRBV6-6 and TRBJ1-3; D is undetermined. With 2 bases removed from V and 6 bases from J, the gap between germline ends came to 8 bases. The CDR3 is made up of 13 amino acids. The V gene's germline CDR1 is MNHNY and CDR2 SVGAGI (reference sequence).

This chain joins TRBV30 and TRBJ1-5; D is perhaps TRBD1 (5 bases). V lost 1 base, J lost 8 bases, and 12 bases lay in between. This CDR3 region has 13 residues. Germline CDR1 is GTSNPN and CDR2 is SVGIG (reference sequence). CDR3 region: CAWSGQGLKPQHF. The CDR3 DNA sequence: TGTGCCTGGAGTGGGCAGGGACTGAAGCCCCAGCATTTT.

This chain connects TRBV5-1 to TRBJ1-6, with TRBD1 identical over 8 bases. The junction had 7 bases not matched to a gene; V was cut back by 4 bases and J by 7 bases. Germline V gene sequence: CDR1 SGHRS, CDR2 YFSETQ. The CDR3 length is 15 residues. The CDR3 DNA is TGCGCCAGCAGCCCAGGACAGGGTGAAAATTCACCCCTCCACTTT. This sequence encodes CASSPGQGENSPLHF.

The chain carries TRBV29-1 and TRBJ1-2; TRBD1 matches 9 bases. Per germline, CDR1 SQVTM and CDR2 ANQGSEA. J lost 0 bases, V lost 1 base, and 9 bases had no gene match. This CDR3 is 17 amino acids long. Written as DNA, the CDR3 is TGCAGCGTTGAAGGGCCCGGGACAGGGCCCACTAACTATGGCTACACCTTC. Its protein is CSVEGPGTGPTNYGYTF.

The chain combines TRBV27 with TRBJ2-2, with 7 bases matching TRBD1. This CDR3 has 15 residues. Per germline, CDR1 MNHEY and CDR2 SMNVEV (reference sequence). V was pared by 4 bases and J by 4 bases, with 6 bases of the junction left unmatched. The CDR3 loop is CASSSGTEITGELFF. CDR3 bases: TGTGCCAGCAGTTCAGGGACAGAAATCACCGGGGAGCTGTTTTTT.

The J gene is TRBJ2-7, the V gene TRBV5-1; 10 positions agree with TRBD1. V was clipped by 0 bases and J by 3 bases; unmatched bases: 3. The CDR3 totals 15 residues. From germline, CDR1 is SGHRS and CDR2 YFSETQ. The CDR3 sequence: CASSLDGTGVYEQYF. CDR3 in DNA: TGCGCCAGCAGCTTGGACGGGACAGGGGTCTACGAGCAGTACTTC.

This clone was detected a few times. The V and J genes are TRBV6-1 and TRBJ1-5; unclear D gene. Germline lookup yields CDR1 MNHNS and CDR2 SASEGT. The CDR3 has 16 amino acids. Trimming took off 4 bases at V and 0 bases at J, with 13 bases between the two ends. The CDR3 coding sequence is TGTGCCAGCAGTGGAGGGCTGAGATATAGCAATCAGCCCCAGCATTTT. It encodes CASSGGLRYSNQPQHF.

This clone was detected a few times. The chain is built from TRBV4-1 and TRBJ1-5; D not resolved. The germline V and J ends were trimmed by 4 bases and 0 bases, with 13 bases remaining between them. This CDR3 has 16 amino acids. The V gene's germline CDR1 is MGHRA and CDR2 YSYEKL. The DNA of the CDR3 is TGCGCCAGCAGCCGATCGACGGGTTATAGCAATCAGCCCCAGCATTTT. Translation gives CASSRSTGYSNQPQHF.

CDR3 loop: CAWSLFSRNSPLHF. CDR3 in DNA: TGTGCCTGGAGTCTCTTTTCGAGGAATTCACCCCTCCACTTT. The V call is TRBV30, the J call TRBJ1-6, with D unresolved. Trimming took off 2 bases at V and 7 bases at J, with 12 bases between the two ends. The CDR3 has 14 amino acids. Per germline, CDR1 GTSNPN and CDR2 SVGIG (reference sequence).

V usage is TRBV5-5 and J usage is TRBJ2-7; 7 bases are a match to TRBD2. This CDR3 region has 15 residues. Per germline, CDR1 SGHKS and CDR2 YYEKEE (reference sequence). V lost 2 bases to trimming and J lost 3 bases; unmatched junction nucleotides: 8. For the CDR3, the DNA is TGTGCCAGCAGCTTATCGGGACTAACCTTCTACGAGCAGTACTTC. Protein product: CASSLSGLTFYEQYF.

The V call is TRBV2, the J call TRBJ1-5, with D possibly TRBD1 on 5 matching bases. Trimming shortened V by 4 bases and J by 4 bases, and 14 bases separated the two germline ends. The CDR3 totals 15 residues. CDR1 is SNHLY, CDR2 FYNNEI, per germline. The CDR3 protein is CASSGGVRGNQPQHF. The CDR3 DNA is TGTGCCAGCAGTGGGGGGGTGCGAGGGAATCAGCCCCAGCATTTT.

This rearrangement joins TRBV5-1 to TRBJ1-2; D perhaps matches TRBD1 (6 bases). The CDR3 covers 13 residues. Trimming left V 5 bases short and J 6 bases short, with 14 bases between. Germline values: CDR1 SGHRS, CDR2 YFSETQ. This chain's CDR3 is CASSPGGENGYTF. The CDR3 DNA sequence: TGCGCCAGCAGTCCGGGGGGCGAAAATGGCTACACCTTC.

The V call is TRBV10-1, the J call TRBJ2-1, with a possible D match to TRBD1 (6 bases). The CDR3 is made up of 14 amino acids. Germline V gives CDR1 WNHNN, CDR2 SYGVQD (reference sequence). V shed 1 base and J shed 5 bases, with 9 bases lying between them. This chain's CDR3 is CASSELTGDNEQFF. CDR3 coding DNA: TGCGCCAGCAGTGAGTTGACAGGCGACAATGAGCAGTTCTTC.

This chain connects TRBV2 to TRBJ2-1; D may be TRBD2 (5 bases). This CDR3 has 13 amino acids. The germline V gene encodes CDR1 SNHLY and CDR2 FYNNEI. Trimming took 3 bases from V and 4 from J, leaving 7 bases between them. CDR3: CASSDGKYNEQFF. The CDR3, as DNA: TGTGCCAGCAGTGACGGGAAATACAATGAGCAGTTCTTC.

This rearrangement joins TRBV19 to TRBJ1-1; perhaps TRBD1 as D (6 bases). CDR3 size: 17 residues. Trimming took off 5 bases at V and 1 base at J, with 20 bases between the two ends. In germline, CDR1 is LNHDA, CDR2 SQIVND (reference sequence). The CDR3 region has the DNA TGTGCCAGTAGTTACAGGGCGGGGGATGGAAGGAACACTGAAGCTTTCTTT. Its protein product is CASSYRAGDGRNTEAFF.

The chain is built from TRBV3-1 (or the pseudogene TRBV3-2) and TRBJ2-1; TRBD2 matches at 12 bases. Germline CDR1 reads LGHDT; CDR2 reads YNNKEL (reference sequence). Germline trimming cut 2 bases from V and 3 bases from J; bases unmatched to any gene: 8. This CDR3 has 18 amino acids. The CDR3: CASSQLALLAGGYNEQFF. The CDR3 region has the DNA TGTGCCAGCAGCCAACTGGCTCTACTAGCGGGGGGCTACAATGAGCAGTTCTTC.

The CDR3: CASSESPGGTYEQYF. Written as DNA, the CDR3 is TGTGCCAGCAGTGAGTCGCCAGGGGGGACCTACGAGCAGTACTTC. The chain employs TRBV6-1 and TRBJ2-7; tentatively, D is TRBD1 (7 bases). CDR1 is MNHNS and CDR2 is SASEGT in the germline V gene. Trimming took off 3 bases at V and 2 bases at J, with 14 bases between the two ends. The CDR3 is made up of 15 amino acids.

The chain's CDR3 is CASTTRGGAEETQYF. The CDR3 region has the DNA TGCGCCAGCACGACCCGCGGGGGGGCCGAAGAGACCCAGTACTTC. This chain links TRBV5-1 with TRBJ2-5; 9 nucleotides align to TRBD2. Germline trimming cut 6 bases from V and 3 bases from J; bases unmatched to any gene: 9. CDR3 length equals 15 residues. In germline, CDR1 is SGHRS, CDR2 YFSETQ. Variable domain in full (rest from reference TRBV5-1 and TRBJ2-5): KAGVTQTPRYLIKTRGQQVTLSCSPISGHRSVSWYQQTPGQGLQFLFEYFSETQRNKGNFPGRFSGRQFSNSRSEMNVSTLELGDSALYLCASTTRGGAEETQYFGPGTRLLVL.

Notes on this clone: This sample includes further DNA sequences coding for the same CDR3. The chain is built from TRBV27 and TRBJ2-1, with TRBD1 matching 8 bases. Germline lookup yields CDR1 MNHEY and CDR2 SMNVEV (reference sequence). Germline trimming cut 5 bases from V and 6 bases from J; bases unmatched to any gene: 6. The CDR3 spans 14 residues. CDR3 region: CASSPGTGGNEQFF. The CDR3 DNA reads as TGTGCCAGCAGTCCGGGGACAGGCGGCAATGAGCAGTTCTTC.

Only a few counts were recorded for this clone. V usage is TRBV5-1 and J usage is TRBJ1-3; 7 bases align to TRBD1. Germline V gene data show CDR1 as SGHRS and CDR2 as YFSETQ. V was clipped by 3 bases and J by 2 bases; unmatched bases: 5. The CDR3 is made up of 15 amino acids. Here the CDR3 DNA reads TGCGCCAGCAGCTGGTCCGGGACAGCTGGAAACACCATATATTTT. Amino acids: CASSWSGTAGNTIYF.